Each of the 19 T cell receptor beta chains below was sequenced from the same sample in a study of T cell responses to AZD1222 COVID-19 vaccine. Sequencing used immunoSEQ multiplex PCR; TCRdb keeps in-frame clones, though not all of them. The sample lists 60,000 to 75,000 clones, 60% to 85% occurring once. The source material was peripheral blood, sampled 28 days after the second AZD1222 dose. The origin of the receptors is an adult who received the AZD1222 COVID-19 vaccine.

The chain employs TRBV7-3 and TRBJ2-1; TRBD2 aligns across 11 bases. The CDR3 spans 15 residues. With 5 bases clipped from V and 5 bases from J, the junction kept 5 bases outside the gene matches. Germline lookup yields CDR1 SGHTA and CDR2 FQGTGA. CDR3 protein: CASSRIAGGNNEQFF. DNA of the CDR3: TGTGCCAGCAGCCGAATAGCGGGGGGGAACAATGAGCAGTTCTTC.

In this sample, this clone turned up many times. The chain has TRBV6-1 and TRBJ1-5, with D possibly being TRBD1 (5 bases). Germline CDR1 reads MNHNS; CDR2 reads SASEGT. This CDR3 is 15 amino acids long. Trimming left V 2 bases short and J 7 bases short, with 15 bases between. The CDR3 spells CASSENYRGHQPQHF. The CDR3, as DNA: TGTGCCAGCAGTGAAAATTACCGGGGCCACCAGCCCCAGCATTTT.

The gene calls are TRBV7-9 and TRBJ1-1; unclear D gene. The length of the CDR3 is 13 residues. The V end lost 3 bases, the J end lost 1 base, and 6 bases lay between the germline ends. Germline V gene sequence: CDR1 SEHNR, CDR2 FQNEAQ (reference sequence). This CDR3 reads CASSFTQNTEAFF. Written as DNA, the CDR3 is TGTGCCAGCAGCTTCACCCAGAACACTGAAGCTTTCTTT.

The CDR3 loop is CSVDGTGSYNEQFF. The CDR3 coding sequence is TGCAGCGTTGATGGGACAGGGTCCTACAATGAGCAGTTCTTC. This sequence joins TRBV29-1 and TRBJ2-1; 9 bases line up with TRBD1. The CDR3 runs to 14 residues. V lost 3 bases to trimming and J lost 1 base; unmatched junction nucleotides: 1. Germline CDR1 reads SQVTM; CDR2 reads ANQGSEA.

The CDR3: CASSLRQGLVEQYF. Written as DNA, the CDR3 is TGCGCCAGCAGTCTACGACAGGGCTTGGTCGAGCAGTACTTC. The V call is TRBV23-1, the J call TRBJ2-7; 7 bases align to TRBD1. TRBV23-1 is labeled an ORF, and its function is uncertain. CDR3 length: 14 residues. The junction had 9 bases not matched to a gene; V was cut back by 4 bases and J by 6 bases.

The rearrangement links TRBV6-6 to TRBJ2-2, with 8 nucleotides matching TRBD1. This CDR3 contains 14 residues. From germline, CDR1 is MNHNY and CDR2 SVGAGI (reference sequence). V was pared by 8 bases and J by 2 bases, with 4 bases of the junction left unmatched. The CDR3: CASLTGANTGELFF. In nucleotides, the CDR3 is TGTGCCAGCCTGACAGGGGCAAACACCGGGGAGCTGTTTTTT.

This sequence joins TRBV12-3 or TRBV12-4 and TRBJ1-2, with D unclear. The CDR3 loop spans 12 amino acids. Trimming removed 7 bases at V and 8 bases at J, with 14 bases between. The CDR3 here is CASKGAGRGYTF. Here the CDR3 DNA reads TGTGCCAGCAAGGGTGCCGGGCGGGGCTACACCTTC.

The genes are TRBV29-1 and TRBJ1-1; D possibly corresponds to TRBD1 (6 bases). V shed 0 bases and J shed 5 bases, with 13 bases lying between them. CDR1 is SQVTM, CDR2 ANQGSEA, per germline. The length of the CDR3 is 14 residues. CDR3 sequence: CSVEEIEGGTEAFF. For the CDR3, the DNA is TGCAGCGTTGAAGAAATAGAGGGGGGGACTGAAGCTTTCTTT.

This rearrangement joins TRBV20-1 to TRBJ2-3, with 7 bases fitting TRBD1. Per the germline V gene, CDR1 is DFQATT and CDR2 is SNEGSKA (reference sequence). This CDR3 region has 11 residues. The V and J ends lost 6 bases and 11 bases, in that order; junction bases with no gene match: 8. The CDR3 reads CSAGPGQRQYF. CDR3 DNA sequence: TGCAGTGCGGGGCCGGGACAGAGGCAGTATTTT.

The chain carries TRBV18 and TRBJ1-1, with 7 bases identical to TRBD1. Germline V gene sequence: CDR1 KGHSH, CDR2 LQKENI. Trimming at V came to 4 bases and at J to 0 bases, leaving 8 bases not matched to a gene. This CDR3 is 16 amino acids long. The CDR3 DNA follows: TGTGCCAGCTCACGGCAGGGGGTAGGCATGAACACTGAAGCTTTCTTT. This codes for CASSRQGVGMNTEAFF.

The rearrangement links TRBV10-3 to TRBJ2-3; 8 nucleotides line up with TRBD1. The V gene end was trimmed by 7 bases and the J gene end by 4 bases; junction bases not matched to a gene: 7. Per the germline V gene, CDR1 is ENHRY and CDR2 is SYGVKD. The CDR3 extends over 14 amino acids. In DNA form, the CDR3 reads TGTGCCATCACCCCCGGACAGGGCCCAGATACGCAGTATTTT. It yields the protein CAITPGQGPDTQYF.

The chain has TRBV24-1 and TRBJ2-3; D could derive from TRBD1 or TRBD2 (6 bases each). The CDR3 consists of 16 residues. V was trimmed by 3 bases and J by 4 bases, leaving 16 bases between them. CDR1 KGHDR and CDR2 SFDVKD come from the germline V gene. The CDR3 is CATSDVGRGGPDTQYF. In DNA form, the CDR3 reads TGTGCCACCAGTGATGTAGGCAGGGGAGGACCAGATACGCAGTATTTT.

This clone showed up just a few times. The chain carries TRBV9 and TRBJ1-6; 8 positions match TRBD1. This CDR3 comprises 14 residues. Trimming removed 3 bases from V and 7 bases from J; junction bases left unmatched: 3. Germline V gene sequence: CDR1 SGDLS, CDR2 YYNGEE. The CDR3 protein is CASSARTGNSPLHF. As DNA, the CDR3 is TGTGCCAGCAGCGCGAGGACAGGGAATTCACCCCTCCACTTT.

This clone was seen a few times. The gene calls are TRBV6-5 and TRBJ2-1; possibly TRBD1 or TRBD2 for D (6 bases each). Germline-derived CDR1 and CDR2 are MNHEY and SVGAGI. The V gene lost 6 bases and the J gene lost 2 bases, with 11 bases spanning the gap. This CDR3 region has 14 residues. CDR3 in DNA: TGTGCCAGCAGCGGGGGCTACACCTACAATGAGCAGTTCTTC. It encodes CASSGGYTYNEQFF.

The CDR3 region is CASSVGGPTYNEQFF. Written as DNA, the CDR3 is TGTGCCAGCAGCGTAGGGGGACCGACCTACAATGAGCAGTTCTTC. The chain recombines TRBV9 with TRBJ2-1; D possibly uses TRBD1 or TRBD2 (5 bases each). V dropped 0 bases and J dropped 2 bases, with 9 bases sitting between them. This CDR3 is built from 15 residues. Germline CDR1 is SGDLS and CDR2 is YYNGEE. The complete variable domain, with remaining parts taken from reference TRBV9 and TRBJ2-1, reads DSGVTQTPKHLITATGQRVTLRCSPRSGDLSVYWYQQSLDQGLQFLIQYYNGEERAKGNILERFSAQQFPDLHSELNLSSLELGDSALYFCASSVGGPTYNEQFFGPGTRLTVL.

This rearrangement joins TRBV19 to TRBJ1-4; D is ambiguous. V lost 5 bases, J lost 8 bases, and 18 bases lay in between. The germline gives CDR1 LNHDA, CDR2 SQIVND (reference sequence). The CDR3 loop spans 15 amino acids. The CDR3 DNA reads TGTGCCAGTAGTGGGTTTTCGGGTGACGGGGAAAAACTGTTTTTT. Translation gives CASSGFSGDGEKLFF.

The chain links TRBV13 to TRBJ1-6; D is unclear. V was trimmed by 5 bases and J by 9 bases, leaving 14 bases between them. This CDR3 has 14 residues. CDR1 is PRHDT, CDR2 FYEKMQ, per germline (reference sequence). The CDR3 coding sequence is TGTGCCAGCAGCCCCTCCTCCCATGGTTCACCCCTCCACTTT. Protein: CASSPSSHGSPLHF.

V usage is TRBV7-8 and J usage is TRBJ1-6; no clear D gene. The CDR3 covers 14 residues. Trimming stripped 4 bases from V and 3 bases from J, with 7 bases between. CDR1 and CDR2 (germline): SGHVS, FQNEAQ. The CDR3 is CASSSLGYNSPLHF. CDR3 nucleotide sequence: TGTGCCAGCAGCTCCCTCGGCTATAATTCACCCCTCCACTTT.

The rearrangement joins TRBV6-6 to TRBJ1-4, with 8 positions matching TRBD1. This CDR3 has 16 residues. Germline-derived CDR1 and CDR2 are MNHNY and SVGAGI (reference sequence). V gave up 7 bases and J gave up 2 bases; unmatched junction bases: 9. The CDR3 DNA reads TGTGCCAGCATCCGGTACCACAGGGGGACTAATGAAAAACTGTTTTTT. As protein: CASIRYHRGTNEKLFF.